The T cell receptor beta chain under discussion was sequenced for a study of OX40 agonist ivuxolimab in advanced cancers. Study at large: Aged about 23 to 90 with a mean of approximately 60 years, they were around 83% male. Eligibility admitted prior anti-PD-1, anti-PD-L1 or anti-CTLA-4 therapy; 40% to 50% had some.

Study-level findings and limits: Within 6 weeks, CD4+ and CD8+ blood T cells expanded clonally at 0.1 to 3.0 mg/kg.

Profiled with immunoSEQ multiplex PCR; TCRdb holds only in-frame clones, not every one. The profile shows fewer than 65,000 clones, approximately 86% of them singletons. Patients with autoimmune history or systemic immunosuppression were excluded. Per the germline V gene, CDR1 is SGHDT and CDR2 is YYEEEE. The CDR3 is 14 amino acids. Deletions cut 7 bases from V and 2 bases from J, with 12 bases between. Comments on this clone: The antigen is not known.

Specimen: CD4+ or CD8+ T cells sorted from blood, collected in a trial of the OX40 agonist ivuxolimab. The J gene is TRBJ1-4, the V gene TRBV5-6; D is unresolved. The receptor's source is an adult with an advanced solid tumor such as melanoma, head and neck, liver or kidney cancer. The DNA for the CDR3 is TGTGCCAGCGGAACCTTGGTCACTAATGAAAAACTGTTTTTT. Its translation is CASGTLVTNEKLFF.